These 28 T cell receptor beta chains were all obtained from the same sample, sequenced in a study of identical twins. TCRdb reprocessed the 5' RACE reads with MiXCR, giving one entry per CDR3 protein. The table shows more than 1.5 million distinct CDR3 sequences, with about 30% occurring only once. Sample: cord blood. These receptors were taken from a newborn girl in good health.

The chain employs TRBV20-1 and TRBJ2-5; perhaps TRBD1 as D (6 bases). The CDR3 is made up of 13 amino acids. Germline values: CDR1 DFQATT, CDR2 SNEGSKA (reference sequence). V dropped 5 bases and J dropped 4 bases, with 14 bases sitting between them. The DNA for the CDR3 is TGCAGTGCTCACTGGACAGTGACAGAGACCCAGTACTTC. Translation gives CSAHWTVTETQYF.

This clonotype was seen a handful of times. V gene TRBV5-1 combines with J gene TRBJ2-5; the D gene could be TRBD1 or TRBD2 (5 bases each). There are 14 residues in the CDR3. V was trimmed by 1 base and J by 2 bases, leaving 9 bases between them. The germline V gene has CDR1 SGHRS and CDR2 YFSETQ. The CDR3 region has the DNA TGCGCCAGCAGCTTGAGGGACGGTCAAGAGACCCAGTACTTC. Its translation: CASSLRDGQETQYF.

This clonotype was seen a handful of times. One end of the junction is discordant with germline, which a read error may explain. The chain employs TRBV4-1 and TRBJ1-2; D unresolved. The germline CDR1 and CDR2 sequences are MGHRA and YSYEKL. CDR3 size: 12 residues. CDR3 coding DNA: TGCGCCGGCAGCCAAGGACACTATGGCTACACCTTC. It translates to CAGSQGHYGYTF.

This clonotype was recorded a few times. The chain combines TRBV3-1 with TRBJ1-2; D unresolved. Looked up from germline, CDR1 is LGHDT and CDR2 is YNNKEL (reference sequence). Trimming removed 0 bases from V and 4 bases from J, with 6 bases in between. The CDR3 has 13 amino acids. The CDR3, as DNA: TGTGCCAGCAGCCAAGAGGCGGCCTATGGCTACACCTTC. This translates into CASSQEAAYGYTF.

This clonotype has more than one count but fewer than ten. The chain has TRBV20-1 and TRBJ2-4; perhaps TRBD2 as D (6 bases). V was cut by 1 base and J by 0 bases, with 10 bases left in between. Germline loops: CDR1 DFQATT, CDR2 SNEGSKA (reference sequence). The CDR3 is 15 amino acids. CDR3 in DNA: TGCAGTGCTAGAGCGGGGGACCTAGCCAAAAACATTCAGTACTTC. Translation gives CSARAGDLAKNIQYF.

The CDR3 reads CASSQAAGGQAFF. For the CDR3, the DNA is TGTGCCAGCAGCCAAGCGGCAGGGGGCCAAGCTTTCTTT. The chain combines TRBV3-1 with TRBJ1-1; 8 bases agree with TRBD1. Trimming removed 1 base from V and 9 bases from J; junction bases left unmatched: 4. Germline assignment: CDR1 LGHDT and CDR2 YNNKEL (reference sequence). CDR3 length: 13 amino acids. The variable domain in full, with the rest retrieved from reference TRBV3-1 and TRBJ1-1, is DTAVSQTPKYLVTQMGNDKSIKCEQNLGHDTMYWYKQDSKKFLKIMFSYNNKELIINETVPNRFSPKSPDKAHLNLHINSLELGDSAVYFCASSQAAGGQAFFGQGTRLTVV.

This clonotype has a count of ten or more. The J gene is TRBJ2-4, the V gene TRBV4-1, with a weak D call TRBD2 (5 bases). The CDR3 has 16 amino acids. From germline, CDR1 is MGHRA and CDR2 YSYEKL. V dropped 4 bases and J dropped 0 bases, with 13 bases sitting between them. In DNA form, the CDR3 reads TGCGCCAGCAGCCGCCTACCCGGACTAGCCAAAAACATTCAGTACTTC. This codes for CASSRLPGLAKNIQYF.

The chain uses TRBV2 and TRBJ1-6; 8 bases map to TRBD1. From germline, CDR1 is SNHLY and CDR2 FYNNEI. V dropped 10 bases and J dropped 7; count of bases not matched to a gene: 12. This CDR3 is built from 15 residues. The CDR3 nucleotides read TGTGCCACCTCCGGCAGGGGGCCCGAAAATTCACCCCTCCACTTT. This gives the protein CATSGRGPENSPLHF.

This clonotype occurred many times. The chain is built from TRBV4-2 and TRBJ2-4; no definite D call. The CDR3 spans 13 residues. CDR1 and CDR2 (germline): LGHNA, YNFKEQ. Trimming took 0 bases from V and 1 from J, leaving 1 base between them. CDR3 protein: CASSQDAKNIQYF. In DNA, the CDR3 is TGTGCCAGCAGCCAAGACGCCAAAAACATTCAGTACTTC.

This clonotype appeared a few times. The rearrangement uses TRBV12-3 or TRBV12-4 and TRBJ2-4; a possible D gene is TRBD1 (5 bases). The ends were cut back, 1 base at V and 0 bases at J, with 10 bases in the middle. This CDR3 contains 16 residues. CDR3 protein: CASSLDRWLAKNIQYF. In DNA form, the CDR3 reads TGTGCCAGCAGTTTAGACAGGTGGCTAGCCAAAAACATTCAGTACTTC.

This clonotype was recorded a few times. J is TRBJ2-1 and V is TRBV25-1; the D gene is possibly TRBD2 (5 bases). The CDR3 length is 13 residues. The V end lost 3 bases, the J end lost 6 bases, and 9 bases lay between the germline ends. CDR1 and CDR2 (germline): MGHDK, SYGVNS. CDR3 sequence (DNA): TGTGCCAGCAGTGATCGGCTAGCCAATGAGCAGTTCTTC. It yields the protein CASSDRLANEQFF.

This clonotype was recorded once. This clone may be a read error of a much larger clone one base away. CDR3 residues: CASSFRTSGQSHEQYF. DNA for the CDR3: TGTGCCAGCAGTTTTAGGACTAGCGGGCAGTCCCACGAGCAGTACTTC. V and J are TRBV12-3 or TRBV12-4 and TRBJ2-7; 11 bases fit TRBD2. After removal of 3 bases from V and 5 bases from J, the junction contained 9 bases not matched to a gene. CDR3 length equals 16 residues.

This chain uses TRBV5-1 with TRBJ2-1, with 8 positions matching TRBD2. This CDR3 has 15 residues. CDR1 SGHRS and CDR2 YFSETQ come from the germline V gene. V gave up 3 bases and J gave up 7 bases; unmatched junction bases: 9. The CDR3 loop reads CASSYLAGFWNEQFF. Here the CDR3 DNA reads TGCGCCAGCAGCTATTTAGCGGGATTTTGGAATGAGCAGTTCTTC.

The chain joins TRBV20-1 to TRBJ2-7, with a possible D match to TRBD1 (5 bases). V lost 3 bases and J 0 bases, leaving 12 bases between the germline ends. The CDR3 is 14 amino acids. Germline values: CDR1 DFQATT, CDR2 SNEGSKA (reference sequence). The CDR3 sequence is CSARRQFLSYEQYF. CDR3 nucleotide sequence: TGCAGTGCTAGGCGACAGTTCCTCTCCTACGAGCAGTACTTC.

This rearrangement joins TRBV7-2 to TRBJ1-2; D unclear. The length of the CDR3 is 13 residues. Germline V gene lookup returns CDR1 SGHTA and CDR2 FQGNSA. Trimming shortened V by 3 bases and J by 4 bases, and 9 bases separated the two germline ends. The CDR3 DNA is TGTGCCAGCAGCTTTGGGATTTTCTATGGCTACACCTTC. Translated, it gives CASSFGIFYGYTF.

The genes are TRBV28 and TRBJ2-1; TRBD2 agrees at 13 bases. From germline, CDR1 is MDHEN and CDR2 SYDVKM. V lost 5 bases, J lost 0 bases, and 7 bases stayed unmatched. The CDR3 has 18 residues. CDR3 nucleotides: TGTGCCAGCAGTGCCTGGACTAGCGGGAGTGGCTCCTACAATGAGCAGTTCTTC. It is translated as CASSAWTSGSGSYNEQFF.

The CDR3 loop is CASSLMGRAFF. In DNA form, the CDR3 reads TGTGCCAGCAGTTTAATGGGGCGAGCTTTCTTT. The J gene is TRBJ1-1, the V gene TRBV12-3 or TRBV12-4; possibly TRBD1 for D (5 bases). CDR3 length equals 11 residues. Trimming took 2 bases from V and 10 from J, leaving 8 bases between them.

This clonotype has just a few counts. V and J are TRBV7-2 and TRBJ2-4; 7 bases map to TRBD2. The J call is uncertain, as TRBJ2-7 better fits the DNA end. The CDR3 length is 12 residues. Per germline, CDR1 SGHTA and CDR2 FQGNSA. The CDR3 DNA reads as TGTGCCAGCAGAGTCGGGGGGTACGAGCAGTACTTC. It encodes CASRVGGYEQYF.

The rearrangement joins TRBV20-1 to TRBJ2-5; TRBD1 might be the D (5 bases). The better agreement between TRBJ2-7 and the DNA end casts doubt on the J call. The CDR3 covers 15 residues. Per germline, CDR1 DFQATT and CDR2 SNEGSKA (reference sequence). The CDR3 coding sequence is TGCAGTGCTAGAGATAGGGGCGGCAGCGACTACGAGCAGTACTTC. This sequence encodes CSARDRGGSDYEQYF.

Comments on this clonotype: A single base separates this from a much larger clone, so it may be a read error. This chain connects TRBV5-1 to TRBJ2-7, with D perhaps matching TRBD1 (5 bases). V shed 2 bases and J shed 7 bases, with 10 bases lying between them. CDR1 and CDR2 (germline): SGHRS, YFSETQ. CDR3 size: 12 residues. This CDR3 is CASSFIGDEQYF. The CDR3, as DNA: TGCGCCAGCAGCTTTATAGGGGATGAGCAGTACTTC.

The rearrangement uses TRBV2 and TRBJ1-5; the D is unclear. Looked up from germline, CDR1 is SNHLY and CDR2 is FYNNEI. The CDR3 is made up of 16 amino acids. With 6 bases removed from V and 0 bases from J, the gap between germline ends came to 15 bases. The CDR3 spells CASSVFSTYSNQPQHF. CDR3 DNA sequence: TGTGCCAGCAGCGTATTTTCAACGTATAGCAATCAGCCCCAGCATTTT.

This clonotype was seen a few times. This rearrangement joins TRBV20-1 to TRBJ2-7; perhaps TRBD2 as D (7 bases). The CDR3 runs 14 residues. Germline CDR1 and CDR2: DFQATT and SNEGSKA (reference sequence). V lost 5 bases and J lost 1, with 15 bases in between. The chain's CDR3 is CSAPPGGLSYEQYF. CDR3 bases: TGCAGTGCTCCCCCCGGGGGGCTTTCCTACGAGCAGTACTTC.

The chain uses TRBV6-6 and TRBJ2-4; TRBD1 matches 11 bases. With V trimmed by 0 bases and J by 8 bases, 9 bases remained unmatched. Germline CDR1 and CDR2: MNHNY and SVGAGI (reference sequence). This CDR3 spans 17 amino acids. CDR3 loop: CASSYSSTRDRGDIQYF. DNA of the CDR3: TGTGCCAGCAGTTACTCGTCTACCCGGGACAGGGGGGACATTCAGTACTTC.

V and J are TRBV10-3 and TRBJ2-7, with D tentatively TRBD1 or TRBD2 (6 bases each). V was clipped by 6 bases and J by 4 bases, with 13 bases between them. The germline V gene encodes CDR1 ENHRY and CDR2 SYGVKD. CDR3 length: 13 amino acids. CDR3 protein: CAISRGRRYEQYF. The CDR3 DNA is TGTGCCATCAGCCGGGGGCGCCGGTACGAGCAGTACTTC.

The chain carries TRBV6-1 and TRBJ1-5; D perhaps matches TRBD1 (6 bases). CDR1 is MNHNS and CDR2 is SASEGT in the germline V gene. This CDR3 region has 17 residues. Trimming removed 1 base at V and 1 base at J, with 14 bases between. CDR3 residues: CASSEDMGAWSNQPQHF. CDR3 DNA sequence: TGTGCCAGCAGTGAAGATATGGGGGCTTGGAGCAATCAGCCCCAGCATTTT.

The CDR3 bases are TGTGCCAGCAGTGACGGAATAACCTATGGCTACACCTTC. Translation gives CASSDGITYGYTF. V and J are TRBV6-1 and TRBJ1-2; no definite D call. The CDR3 covers 13 residues. Germline V lookup: CDR1 MNHNS, CDR2 SASEGT. Trimming took 3 bases from V and 4 from J, leaving 9 bases between them.

This clonotype was seen just once. The junction departs from the called germline gene at one end, perhaps through a read error. The rearrangement uses TRBV5-5 and TRBJ2-1; perhaps TRBD2 as D (6 bases). The CDR3 has 15 amino acids. CDR1 SGHKS and CDR2 YYEKEE come from the germline V gene (reference sequence). The CDR3 loop is CASTLEAGSYNEQFF. Written as DNA, the CDR3 is TGTGCCAGCACCTTGGAGGCGGGGTCCTACAATGAGCAGTTCTTC.

A few counts support this clonotype. The chain joins TRBV20-1 to TRBJ2-4; 9 bases match TRBD1. CDR3 length: 18 amino acids. Trimming cost V 6 bases and J 0 bases; bases outside gene matches: 15. Germline V CDR1 and CDR2: DFQATT, SNEGSKA (reference sequence). The CDR3 sequence is CSATGTGKIGIAKNIQYF. The CDR3 nucleotides are TGCAGTGCCACCGGGACAGGGAAAATAGGGATAGCCAAAAACATTCAGTACTTC.